This TCR beta chain is drawn from a study of blood T cell repertoires in COVID-19 (dated by TCRdb to the early 2020s). Notes on the research overall: The collaborator samples originated in the United States, Italy and Spain and spanned the acute and convalescent phases of COVID-19. The samples were drawn from two sources: the first 160 participants of the ongoing ImmuneRACE study, and 1,200 or so subjects contributed by 6 global collaborators. The repertoires were made available in a free public database intended to serve as a resource for research on the immune response to SARS-CoV-2. Where available, HLA class I and class II types were obtained from metadata supplied by the sample provider rather than from assay-based typing. The prospective study material was composed of cDNA or gDNA derived from T cells, B-cell-depleted T cells, or PBMCs. The dataset comprised deeply sampled blood TCRbeta repertoires from subjects exposed to, actively infected with, or recovered from COVID-19. A de-identified subject ID, COVID-19 status, age in years and sex were almost always included in the sample metadata.

Findings and caveats that apply to the study as a whole: Clinical and demographic metadata were provided uncurated, with the amount varying by source and participant.

This clone was observed a few times. Its antigen is currently not known. The sample holds no much larger clone one base away, and base qualities are not on file. The germline V gene specifies SGHVS as CDR1 and FQNEAQ as CDR2. The CDR3 numbers 15 residues from cysteine through phenylalanine. Kept here is only the CDR3 DNA, which spans 45 bases and is read in frame from base 1. The V and J ends are trimmed by 2 bases and 2 bases, leaving 12 bases between them. Whole blood was collected in K2EDTA tubes by collaborating institutions according to the institutions' own protocols. For TCRbeta analysis, collaborators shipped samples as frozen whole blood, isolated PBMCs, or DNA extracted from either of those sample types. TCRbeta CDR3 regions were amplified from genomic DNA by means of the immunoSEQ Assay, a bias-controlled multiplex PCR. As for the original processing: Nucleated cell counts per sample were estimated from amplification of reference gene primers within the assay. Sequence reads were collapsed and filtered to measure the absolute abundance of every unique TCRbeta CDR3 rearrangement. For each sample, productive Simpson clonality was calculated as the square root of Simpson's diversity index across productive rearrangements. Held by TCRdb, this immuneACCESS table contains in-frame sequences only and omits some clones. Under half of the omission traces to an unresolved V gene where checked; the cause of the rest is unknown. From that table come the V and J calls and clone size; the DNA was used to work out D and trimming. The sample table records 65,000 to 90,000 clones; around 80% of these occur just once. The ten largest clones capture around 27% of the sample.

The chain was built from TRBV7-8 and TRBJ2-5; possibly the D gene is TRBD2, per 6 matching bases. Sequenced material: peripheral blood. This clonotype originated in a man between 60 and 70 years old with active or convalescent COVID-19. The CDR3 has the sequence CASSLSHGGQETQYF. The DNA sequence is as follows: TGTGCCAGCAGCTTATCCCACGGGGGTCAAGAGACCCAGTACTTC.